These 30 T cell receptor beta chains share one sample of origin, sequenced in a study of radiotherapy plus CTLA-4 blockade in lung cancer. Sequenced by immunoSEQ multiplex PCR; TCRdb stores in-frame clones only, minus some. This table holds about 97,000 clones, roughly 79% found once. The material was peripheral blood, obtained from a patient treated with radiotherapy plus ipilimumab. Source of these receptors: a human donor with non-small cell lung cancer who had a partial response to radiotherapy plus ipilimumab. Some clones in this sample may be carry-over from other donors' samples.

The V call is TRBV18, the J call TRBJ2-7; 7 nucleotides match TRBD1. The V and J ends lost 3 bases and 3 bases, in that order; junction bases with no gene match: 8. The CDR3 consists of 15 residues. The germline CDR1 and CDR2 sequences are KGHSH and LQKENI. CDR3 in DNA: TGTGCCAGCTCACCGAGAGAGGGGGCCAGCTACGAGCAGTACTTC. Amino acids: CASSPREGASYEQYF.

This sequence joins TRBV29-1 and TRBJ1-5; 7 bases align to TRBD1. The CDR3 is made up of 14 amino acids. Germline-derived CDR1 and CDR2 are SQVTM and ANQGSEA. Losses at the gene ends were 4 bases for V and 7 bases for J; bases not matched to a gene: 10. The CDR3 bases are TGCAGCGTTGGCCTGACAGGGACCGGCCAGCCCCAGCATTTT. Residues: CSVGLTGTGQPQHF.

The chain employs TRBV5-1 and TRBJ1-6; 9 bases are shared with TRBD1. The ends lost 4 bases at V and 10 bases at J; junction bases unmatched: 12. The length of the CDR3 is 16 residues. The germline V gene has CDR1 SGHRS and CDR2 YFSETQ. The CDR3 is CASSLNPSTGGSPLHF. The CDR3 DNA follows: TGCGCCAGCAGCCTAAACCCCTCGACAGGGGGATCACCCCTCCACTTT.

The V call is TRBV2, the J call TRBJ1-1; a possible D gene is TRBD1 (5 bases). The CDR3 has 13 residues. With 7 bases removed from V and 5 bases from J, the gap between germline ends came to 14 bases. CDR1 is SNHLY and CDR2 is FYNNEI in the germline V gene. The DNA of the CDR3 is TGTGCCAGCAAGGAGGGGCTACGTACTGAAGCTTTCTTT. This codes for CASKEGLRTEAFF.

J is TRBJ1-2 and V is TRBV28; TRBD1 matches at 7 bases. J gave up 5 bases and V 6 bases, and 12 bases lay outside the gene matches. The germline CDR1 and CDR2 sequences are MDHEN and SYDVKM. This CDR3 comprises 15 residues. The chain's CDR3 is CASRQHPTGSYGYTF. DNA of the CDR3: TGTGCCAGCAGACAGCACCCGACAGGGTCATATGGCTACACCTTC.

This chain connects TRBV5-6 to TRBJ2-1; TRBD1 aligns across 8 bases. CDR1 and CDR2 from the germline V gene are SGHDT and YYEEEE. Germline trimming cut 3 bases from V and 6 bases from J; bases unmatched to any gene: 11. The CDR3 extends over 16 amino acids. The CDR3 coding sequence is TGTGCCAGCAGCTCCGGGACAGGACGTACACCCAATGAGCAGTTCTTC. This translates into CASSSGTGRTPNEQFF.

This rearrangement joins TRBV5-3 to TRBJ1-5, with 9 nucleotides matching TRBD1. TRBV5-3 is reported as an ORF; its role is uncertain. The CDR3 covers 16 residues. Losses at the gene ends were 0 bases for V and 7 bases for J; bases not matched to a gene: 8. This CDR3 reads CARSLVAGTGRQPQHF. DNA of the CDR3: TGTGCCAGAAGCTTGGTGGCAGGGACAGGGCGACAGCCCCAGCATTTT.

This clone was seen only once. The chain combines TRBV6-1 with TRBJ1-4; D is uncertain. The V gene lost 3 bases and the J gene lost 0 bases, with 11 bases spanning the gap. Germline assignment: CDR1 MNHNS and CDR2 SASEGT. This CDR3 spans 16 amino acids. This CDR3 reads CASSEFQIPTNEKLFF. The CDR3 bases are TGTGCCAGCAGTGAGTTCCAGATTCCAACTAATGAAAAACTGTTTTTT.

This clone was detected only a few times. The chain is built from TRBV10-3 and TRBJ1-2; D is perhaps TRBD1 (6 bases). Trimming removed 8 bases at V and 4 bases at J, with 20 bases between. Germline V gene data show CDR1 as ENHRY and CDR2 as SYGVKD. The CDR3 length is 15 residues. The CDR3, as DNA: TGTGCCATCCGAAGCTCAGGGGAGGGGAGCTATGGCTACACCTTC. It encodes CAIRSSGEGSYGYTF.

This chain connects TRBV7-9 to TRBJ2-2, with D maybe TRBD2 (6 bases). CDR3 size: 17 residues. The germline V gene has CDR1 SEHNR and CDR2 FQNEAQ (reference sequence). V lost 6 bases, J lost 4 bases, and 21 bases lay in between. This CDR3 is CASRKKRGRGFTGELFF. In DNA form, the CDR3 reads TGTGCCAGCAGAAAAAAAAGGGGCCGGGGGTTCACCGGGGAGCTGTTTTTT.

CDR3 region: CASSLAVLSRYGYTF. The CDR3 nucleotides read TGTGCCAGCAGCTTGGCCGTCCTTTCTAGGTATGGCTACACCTTC. V usage is TRBV5-8 and J usage is TRBJ1-2, with D uncertain. V lost 0 bases and J 5 bases, leaving 14 bases between the germline ends. The CDR3 contains 15 residues. Germline CDR1 reads SGHTS; CDR2 reads YDEGEE.

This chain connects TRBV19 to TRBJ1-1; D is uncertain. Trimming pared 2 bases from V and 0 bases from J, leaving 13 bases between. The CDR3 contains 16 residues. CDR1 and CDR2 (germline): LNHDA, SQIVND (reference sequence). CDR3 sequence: CASSISKGAVNTEAFF. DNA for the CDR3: TGTGCCAGTAGTATATCTAAGGGAGCCGTGAACACTGAAGCTTTCTTT.

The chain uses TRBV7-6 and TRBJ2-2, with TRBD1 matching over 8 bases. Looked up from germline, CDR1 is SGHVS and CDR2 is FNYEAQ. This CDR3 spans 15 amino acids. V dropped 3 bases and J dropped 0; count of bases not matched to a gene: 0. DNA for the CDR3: TGTGCCAGCAGCTTCAGGGGGCCGAACACCGGGGAGCTGTTTTTT. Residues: CASSFRGPNTGELFF.

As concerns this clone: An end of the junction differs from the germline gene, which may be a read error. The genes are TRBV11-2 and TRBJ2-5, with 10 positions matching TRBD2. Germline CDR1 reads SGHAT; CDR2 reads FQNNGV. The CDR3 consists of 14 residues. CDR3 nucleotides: TGTACCAGCAGAGGAGCGGGAGGGCGGGAGACCCAGTACTTC. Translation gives CTSRGAGGRETQYF.

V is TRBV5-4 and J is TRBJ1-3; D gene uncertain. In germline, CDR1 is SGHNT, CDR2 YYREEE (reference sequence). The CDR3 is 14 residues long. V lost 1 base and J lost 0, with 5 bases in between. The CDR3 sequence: CASSLSGSGNTIYF. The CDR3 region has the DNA TGTGCCAGCAGCTTGTCGGGCTCTGGAAACACCATATATTTT. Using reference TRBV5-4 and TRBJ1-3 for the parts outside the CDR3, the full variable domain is ETGVTQSPTHLIKTRGQQVTLRCSSQSGHNTVSWYQQALGQGPQFIFQYYREEENGRGNFPPRFSGLQFPNYSSELNVNALELDDSALYLCASSLSGSGNTIYFGEGSWLTVV.

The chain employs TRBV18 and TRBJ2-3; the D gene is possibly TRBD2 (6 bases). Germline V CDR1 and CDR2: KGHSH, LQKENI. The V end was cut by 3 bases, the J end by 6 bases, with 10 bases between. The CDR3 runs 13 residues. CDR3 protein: CASSPGGEDTQYF. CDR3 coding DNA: TGTGCCAGCTCACCCGGGGGAGAGGATACGCAGTATTTT.

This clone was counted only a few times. CDR3 in amino acids: CASSEGRTFSYEQYF. The DNA of the CDR3 is TGTGCCAGCTCGGAGGGACGGACTTTCTCCTACGAGCAGTACTTC. The rearrangement links TRBV18 to TRBJ2-7; the D gene is possibly TRBD2 (6 bases). Deletions cut 6 bases from V and 0 bases from J, with 15 bases between. This CDR3 is built from 15 residues. The germline V gene has CDR1 KGHSH and CDR2 LQKENI.

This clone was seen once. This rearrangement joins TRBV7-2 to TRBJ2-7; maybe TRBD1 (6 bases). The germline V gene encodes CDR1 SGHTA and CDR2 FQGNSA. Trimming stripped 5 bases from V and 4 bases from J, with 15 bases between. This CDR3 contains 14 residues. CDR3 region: CASSAGTPPYEQYF. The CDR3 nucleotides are TGTGCCAGCAGCGCCGGGACACCCCCTTACGAGCAGTACTTC.

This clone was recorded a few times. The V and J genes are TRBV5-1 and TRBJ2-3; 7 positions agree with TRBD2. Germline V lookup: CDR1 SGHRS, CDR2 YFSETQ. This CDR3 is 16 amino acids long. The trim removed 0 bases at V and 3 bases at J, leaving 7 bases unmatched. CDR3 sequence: CASSLVGSGVTDTQYF. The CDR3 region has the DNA TGCGCCAGCAGCTTGGTAGGCAGCGGGGTAACAGATACGCAGTATTTT. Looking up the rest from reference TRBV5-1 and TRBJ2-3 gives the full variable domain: KAGVTQTPRYLIKTRGQQVTLSCSPISGHRSVSWYQQTPGQGLQFLFEYFSETQRNKGNFPGRFSGRQFSNSRSEMNVSTLELGDSALYLCASSLVGSGVTDTQYFGPGTRLTVL.

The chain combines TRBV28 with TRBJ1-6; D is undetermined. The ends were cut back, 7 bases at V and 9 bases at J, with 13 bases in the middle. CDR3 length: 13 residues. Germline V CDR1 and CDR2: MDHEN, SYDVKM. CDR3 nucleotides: TGTGCCAGCATTCCCGGGAGAGGTTCACCCCTCCACTTT. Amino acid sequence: CASIPGRGSPLHF.

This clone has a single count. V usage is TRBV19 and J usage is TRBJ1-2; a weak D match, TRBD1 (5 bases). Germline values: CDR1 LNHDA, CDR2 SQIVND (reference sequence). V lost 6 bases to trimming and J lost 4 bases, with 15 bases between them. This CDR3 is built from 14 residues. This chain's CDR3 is CASSLTDSFYGYTF. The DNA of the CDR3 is TGTGCCAGTAGCTTAACCGACAGCTTCTATGGCTACACCTTC.

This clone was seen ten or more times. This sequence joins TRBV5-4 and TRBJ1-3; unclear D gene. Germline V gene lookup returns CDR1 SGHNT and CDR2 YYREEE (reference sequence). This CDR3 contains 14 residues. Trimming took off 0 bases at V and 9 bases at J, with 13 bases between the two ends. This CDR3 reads CASSLGLARGTIYF. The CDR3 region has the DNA TGTGCCAGCAGCTTGGGACTGGCACGGGGCACCATATATTTT.

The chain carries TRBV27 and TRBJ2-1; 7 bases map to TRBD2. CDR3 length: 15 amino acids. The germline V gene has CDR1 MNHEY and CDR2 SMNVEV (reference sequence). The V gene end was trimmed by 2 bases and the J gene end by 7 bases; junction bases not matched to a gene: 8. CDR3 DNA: TGTGCCAGCAGTTTACTCGCGGGAGTTCCAAATGAGCAGTTCTTC. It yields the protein CASSLLAGVPNEQFF.

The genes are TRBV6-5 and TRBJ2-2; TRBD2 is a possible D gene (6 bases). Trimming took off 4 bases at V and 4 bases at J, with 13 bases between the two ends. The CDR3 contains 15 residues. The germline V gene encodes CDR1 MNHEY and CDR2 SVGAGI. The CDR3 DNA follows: TGTGCCAGCAGTTCCGCGACCGGGGGCACCGGGGAGCTGTTTTTT. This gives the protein CASSSATGGTGELFF.

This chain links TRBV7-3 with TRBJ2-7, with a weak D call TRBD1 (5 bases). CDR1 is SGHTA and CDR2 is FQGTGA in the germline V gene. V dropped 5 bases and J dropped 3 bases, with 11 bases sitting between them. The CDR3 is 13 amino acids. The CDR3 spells CASSTDTSYEQYF. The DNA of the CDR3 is TGTGCCAGCAGCACGGACACAAGCTACGAGCAGTACTTC.

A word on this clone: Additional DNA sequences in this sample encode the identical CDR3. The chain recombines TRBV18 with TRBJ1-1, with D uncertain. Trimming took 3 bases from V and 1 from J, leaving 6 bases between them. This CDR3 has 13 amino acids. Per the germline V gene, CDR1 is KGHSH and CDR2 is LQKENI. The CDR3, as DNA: TGTGCCAGCTCACCGAGGGCGAACACTGAAGCTTTCTTT. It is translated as CASSPRANTEAFF.

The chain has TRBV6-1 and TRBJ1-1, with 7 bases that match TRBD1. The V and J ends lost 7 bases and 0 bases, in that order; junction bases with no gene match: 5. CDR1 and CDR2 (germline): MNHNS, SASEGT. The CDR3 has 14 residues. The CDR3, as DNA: TGTGCCAGCATGCTGACAGGGATGAACACTGAAGCTTTCTTT. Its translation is CASMLTGMNTEAFF.

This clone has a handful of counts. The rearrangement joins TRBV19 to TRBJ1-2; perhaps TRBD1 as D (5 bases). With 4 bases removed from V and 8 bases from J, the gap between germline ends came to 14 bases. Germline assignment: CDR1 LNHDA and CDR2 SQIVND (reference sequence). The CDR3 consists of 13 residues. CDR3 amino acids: CASSSGHGGGYTF. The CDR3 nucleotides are TGTGCCAGTAGTAGCGGACATGGGGGGGGCTACACCTTC. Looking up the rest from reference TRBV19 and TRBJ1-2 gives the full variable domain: DGGITQSPKYLFRKEGQNVTLSCEQNLNHDAMYWYRQDPGQGLRLIYYSQIVNDFQKGDIAEGYSVSREKKESFPLTVTSAQKNPTAFYLCASSSGHGGGYTFGSGTRLTVV.

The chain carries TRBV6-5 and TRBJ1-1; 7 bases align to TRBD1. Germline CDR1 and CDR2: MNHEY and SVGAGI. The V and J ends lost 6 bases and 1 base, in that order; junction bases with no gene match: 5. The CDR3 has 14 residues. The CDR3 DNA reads TGTGCCAGCAGGATACAGGGGTCGAACACTGAAGCTTTCTTT. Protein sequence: CASRIQGSNTEAFF.

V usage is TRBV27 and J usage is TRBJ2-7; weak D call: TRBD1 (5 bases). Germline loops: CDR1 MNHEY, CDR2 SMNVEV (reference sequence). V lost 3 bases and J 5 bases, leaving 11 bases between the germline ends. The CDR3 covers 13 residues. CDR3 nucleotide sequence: TGTGCCAGCAGTTTTGTCGCAGGGCACGAGCAGTACTTC. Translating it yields CASSFVAGHEQYF.